The subject of this entry is one TCR beta chain. This sample is drawn from a study of blood T cell repertoires in COVID-19. Study details: The origin of the acute and convalescent COVID-19 samples was the United States, Italy and Spain.

As originally analysed: Estimated nucleated cell counts came from reference gene primer amplification. TCRdb keeps only in-frame clones here, not all; method: immunoSEQ multiplex PCR. That table gives V, J and clone size, and the DNA gave D and trimming. Altogether approximately 260,000 clones are present, around 89% being singletons, with the ten largest covering around 1.3%. This sequence was found in a woman aged 40 to 50 with acute COVID-19. The specimen was PBMCs or T cells enriched from blood (not recorded which).

The CDR3 DNA follows: TGTGCCACCTCAGAGGGCATCACTGAAGCTTTCTTT. It yields the protein CATSEGITEAFF. The rearrangement uses TRBV19 and TRBJ1-1; D is unclear. Per the germline V gene, CDR1 is LNHDA and CDR2 is SQIVND (reference sequence). Trimming removed 10 bases at V and 4 bases at J, with 13 bases between. The CDR3 extends over 12 amino acids.